The 22 T cell receptor beta chains below were found in one sample sequenced in a study of radiotherapy plus CTLA-4 blockade in lung cancer (dated by TCRdb to 2016 to 2018). The library was prepared using the immunoSEQ multiplex PCR assay. TCRdb took over this immuneACCESS table, retaining in-frame rearrangements with V and J assigned. Such tables are incomplete; in checked studies, under half of the missing clones stem from an unresolved V gene, and the remainder is unexplained. A total of more than 90,000 clones appear in this sample, 70% to 85% of them only once. The ten largest clones take up 3.3% of the sample. Source: peripheral blood, taken from a patient treated with radiotherapy plus ipilimumab. These receptors came from a human donor with non-small cell lung cancer that progressed on radiotherapy plus ipilimumab. Some clones in this sample may be carry-over from other donors' samples.

This rearrangement joins TRBV5-5 to TRBJ2-1; D is possibly TRBD1 (6 bases). The CDR3 extends over 15 amino acids. The V and J ends lost 4 bases and 0 bases respectively, with 11 bases between them. Germline assignment: CDR1 SGHKS and CDR2 YYEKEE (reference sequence). The CDR3 protein is CASSMGHTSYNEQFF. CDR3 sequence (DNA): TGTGCCAGCAGCATGGGACATACCTCCTACAATGAGCAGTTCTTC.

The V and J genes are TRBV5-1 and TRBJ2-7, with D uncertain. With 4 bases removed from V and 6 bases from J, the gap between germline ends came to 11 bases. CDR3 length: 12 amino acids. The V gene's germline CDR1 is SGHRS and CDR2 YFSETQ. The CDR3 region has the DNA TGCGCCAGCAGCGTCCTCCCGGGCGAGCAGTACTTC. Translation: CASSVLPGEQYF.

The chain carries TRBV28 and TRBJ2-7, with a weak D call TRBD2 (5 bases). V lost 6 bases, J lost 6 bases, and 15 bases lay in between. The CDR3 contains 13 residues. From germline, CDR1 is MDHEN and CDR2 SYDVKM. The CDR3 DNA sequence: TGTGCCAGCAGGTGGCAGGAGGTTTCCGAGCAGTACTTC. It yields the protein CASRWQEVSEQYF. Complete variable domain (other parts from reference TRBV28 and TRBJ2-7): DVKVTQSSRYLVKRTGEKVFLECVQDMDHENMFWYRQDPGLGLRLIYFSYDVKMKEKGDIPEGYSVSREKKERFSLILESASTNQTSMYLCASRWQEVSEQYFGPGTRLTVT.

In the case of this clone: The junction differs from germline at one of its ends, possibly a read error. The chain has TRBV4-3 and TRBJ2-2; D might be TRBD2 (5 bases). The CDR3 has 17 amino acids. CDR1 is LGHNA, CDR2 YSLEER, per germline. CDR3 in amino acids: CASSQDVGRANTGELSF. The DNA for the CDR3 is TGCGCCAGCAGCCAAGATGTGGGCCGCGCGAACACCGGGGAGCTGTCTTTT.

In nucleotides, the CDR3 is TGTGCCAGCAGTGACAGGGCTGAGGCAGATACGCAGTATTTT. Amino acids: CASSDRAEADTQYF. This sequence joins TRBV6-4 and TRBJ2-3; no reliable D call. This CDR3 contains 14 residues. Germline V gene data show CDR1 as MRHNA and CDR2 as SNTAGT. V lost 2 bases and J 4 bases, leaving 10 bases between the germline ends.

The V and J genes are TRBV7-8 and TRBJ2-7; 12 bases fit TRBD1. The J segment lost 7 bases and the V segment lost 6 bases, leaving 10 bases of the junction unmatched. CDR3 length: 15 amino acids. CDR1 and CDR2 (germline): SGHVS, FQNEAQ. The CDR3: CASSLPGQGAKEQYF. The DNA for the CDR3 is TGTGCCAGCAGTTTACCGGGACAGGGGGCTAAAGAGCAGTACTTC.

This clone was observed a few times. The rearrangement uses TRBV5-4 and TRBJ2-5; no clear D gene. V was cut by 0 bases and J by 6 bases, with 6 bases left in between. Germline CDR1 is SGHNT and CDR2 is YYREEE (reference sequence). There are 12 residues in the CDR3. The CDR3 DNA reads as TGTGCCAGCAGCTTGGGTGGTCAGACCCAGTACTTC. Its translation is CASSLGGQTQYF.

CDR3 coding DNA: TGTGCAAGTCGACGACGGGGGGGTCCCCAAGAGACCCAGTACTTC. The encoded protein is CASRRRGGPQETQYF. This chain uses TRBV12-2 with TRBJ2-5; the D call TRBD2 from the table was never checked on the DNA. TRBV12-2 is deemed a pseudogene. The CDR3 contains 15 residues.

The rearrangement uses TRBV28 and TRBJ1-2, with D possibly matching TRBD1 (5 bases). V lost 7 bases to trimming and J lost 8 bases, with 14 bases between them. This CDR3 comprises 12 residues. The germline CDR1 and CDR2 sequences are MDHEN and SYDVKM. The CDR3 nucleotides are TGTGCCAGCACCCAGACAGTGCGGGGCTACACCTTC. This sequence encodes CASTQTVRGYTF.

This chain connects TRBV7-3 to TRBJ2-7, with TRBD2 matching 10 bases. Per germline, CDR1 SGHTA and CDR2 FQGTGA. J gave up 2 bases and V 5 bases, and 3 bases lay outside the gene matches. The CDR3 sequence is 14 residues long. The CDR3 sequence is CASSPGLAPYEQYF. The CDR3 nucleotides are TGTGCCAGCAGCCCGGGACTAGCGCCCTACGAGCAGTACTTC.

The chain has TRBV7-9 and TRBJ1-1; D remains unclear. CDR3 length: 11 residues. Deletions cut 5 bases from V and 4 bases from J, with 5 bases between. The germline gives CDR1 SEHNR, CDR2 FQNEAQ (reference sequence). CDR3 amino acids: CASSPITEAFF. DNA of the CDR3: TGTGCCAGCAGCCCCATCACTGAAGCTTTCTTT.

The chain combines TRBV9 with TRBJ2-3; no clear D. Germline V gene data show CDR1 as SGDLS and CDR2 as YYNGEE. The CDR3 loop spans 14 amino acids. V dropped 7 bases and J dropped 0 bases, with 12 bases sitting between them. The DNA for the CDR3 is TGTGCCAGCGACTCAGACGGAAGCACAGATACGCAGTATTTT. Its protein product is CASDSDGSTDTQYF.

This sequence joins TRBV5-1 and TRBJ1-6, with 9 bases matching TRBD1. CDR1 is SGHRS, CDR2 YFSETQ, per germline. The CDR3 covers 14 residues. V dropped 3 bases and J dropped 7; count of bases not matched to a gene: 2. CDR3 sequence: CASSWDRENSPLHF. The CDR3 DNA follows: TGCGCCAGCAGCTGGGACAGGGAGAATTCACCCCTCCACTTT.

The genes are TRBV7-3 and TRBJ2-6; weak D call: TRBD1 (5 bases). The germline V gene has CDR1 SGHTA and CDR2 FQGTGA. Trimming shortened V by 3 bases and J by 4 bases, and 13 bases separated the two germline ends. The length of the CDR3 is 16 residues. This CDR3 is CASSFLPGSGANVLTF. In nucleotides, the CDR3 is TGTGCCAGCAGCTTCCTACCAGGGTCCGGGGCCAACGTCCTGACTTTC.

Of note for this clone: At one end the junction does not follow the germline gene, possibly because of a read error. The rearrangement uses TRBV9 and TRBJ2-1; TRBD1 matches at 9 bases. The CDR3 totals 15 residues. In germline, CDR1 is SGDLS, CDR2 YYNGEE. CDR3 coding DNA: TGTGCCAGCAGCGGGGGACAGGGCCCCTATAATGAGCAGTTCTTC. Its translation is CASSGGQGPYNEQFF.

This chain connects TRBV18 to TRBJ1-6; D uncertain. With 6 bases removed from V and 4 bases from J, the gap between germline ends came to 16 bases. Germline-derived CDR1 and CDR2 are KGHSH and LQKENI. The CDR3 consists of 16 residues. The CDR3 DNA sequence: TGTGCCAGCTCTCGGGATCCGGTGATATATAATTCACCCCTCCACTTT. Translated, it gives CASSRDPVIYNSPLHF.

J is TRBJ2-1 and V is TRBV10-3, with D maybe TRBD1 (9 bases). Germline V CDR1 and CDR2: ENHRY, SYGVKD. V was shortened by 6 bases and J by 9 bases, with 21 bases between the two germline ends. CDR3 size: 15 residues. Here the CDR3 DNA reads TGTGCCATCAGCGAGGGACAGGGAAGCGGGGGTGAGCAGTTCTTC. It codes for CAISEGQGSGGEQFF.

The chain joins TRBV28 to TRBJ2-5, with D perhaps TRBD2 (7 bases). Trimming took off 6 bases at V and 5 bases at J, with 19 bases between the two ends. From germline, CDR1 is MDHEN and CDR2 SYDVKM. The CDR3 is 15 amino acids. The CDR3 is CASRESRGARETQYF. The CDR3 nucleotides are TGTGCCAGCAGGGAGAGCCGGGGGGCCAGGGAGACCCAGTACTTC.

The CDR3: CASSLGRATGELFF. For the CDR3, the DNA is TGTGCCAGCAGCTTGGGCAGGGCCACCGGGGAGCTGTTTTTT. The chain recombines TRBV7-9 with TRBJ2-2; D may be TRBD1 (5 bases). The V gene's germline CDR1 is SEHNR and CDR2 FQNEAQ (reference sequence). Between the trimmed V and J ends, which lost 3 bases and 4 bases, there was a span of 9 bases. The CDR3 covers 14 residues.

This clone has just a few counts. J is TRBJ2-3 and V is TRBV5-1; TRBD2 aligns across 8 bases. The CDR3 length is 17 residues. Germline V CDR1 and CDR2: SGHRS, YFSETQ. V was clipped by 0 bases and J by 5 bases; unmatched bases: 11. The CDR3 DNA is TGCGCCAGCAGCTTGGCCGGCCCGGGGGGGCGCGGAGATACGCAGTATTTT. Translation: CASSLAGPGGRGDTQYF. Full variable domain (missing parts from reference TRBV5-1 and TRBJ2-3): KAGVTQTPRYLIKTRGQQVTLSCSPISGHRSVSWYQQTPGQGLQFLFEYFSETQRNKGNFPGRFSGRQFSNSRSEMNVSTLELGDSALYLCASSLAGPGGRGDTQYFGPGTRLTVL.

The rearrangement joins TRBV5-1 to TRBJ2-5, with TRBD1 matching 8 bases. The J call is in doubt because the DNA end fits TRBJ2-7 better. The CDR3 extends over 15 amino acids. Germline V gene data show CDR1 as SGHRS and CDR2 as YFSETQ. The CDR3 spells CASSLDRGASYEQYF. The CDR3 region has the DNA TGCGCCAGCAGCTTGGACAGGGGGGCTTCCTACGAGCAGTACTTC.

This clone showed up just a few times. CDR3 sequence reads: CARQGMLNTEAFF. For the CDR3, the DNA is TGTGCCAGACAGGGAATGCTGAACACTGAAGCTTTCTTT. This chain uses TRBV21-1 with TRBJ1-1; the listed D gene, TRBD1, was not tested against the DNA. TRBV21-1 is described as a pseudogene. CDR3 length: 13 amino acids.